This entry lists 22 T cell receptor beta chains sequenced from one sample in a study of patients and donors after allogeneic stem cell transplantation (TCRdb year 2020). Preparation of the library involved RT-PCR. The sequencing machine was a NextSeq 550. TCRdb cleaned the public reads at Q25 with fastp, built clones with MiXCR and kept in-frame beta chains. When rows share a CDR3 protein, they turn into one entry using the most common DNA and genes. In this sample the table shows about 40,000 distinct CDR3 sequences, 25% to 35% of which occur a single time. The ten largest clones capture around 72% of the sample. Input material: blood, either unsorted or a sorted T cell fraction (not recorded which). These receptors were collected from a human donor who was either an allogeneic HSCT recipient or a stem cell or donor lymphocyte infusion donor (not recorded which). It is not recorded whose cells these are; they may come from a transplant donor.

In this sample, this clonotype turned up many times. The genes are TRBV7-9 and TRBJ1-5, with TRBD1 as a possible D gene (5 bases). CDR1 and CDR2 (germline): SEHNR, FQNEAQ (reference sequence). This CDR3 region has 17 residues. The V end was cut by 4 bases, the J end by 4 bases, with 20 bases between. CDR3 DNA sequence: TGTGCCAGCAGCTCAGACCCCACAGGCTTCGGGAATCAGCCCCAGCATTTT. Amino acid sequence: CASSSDPTGFGNQPQHF.

The chain joins TRBV4-3 to TRBJ2-1, with 8 bases identical to TRBD2. This CDR3 contains 17 residues. Germline CDR1 reads LGHNA; CDR2 reads YSLEER. V shed 2 bases, J shed 10 bases, and the junction held 16 bases outside the gene matches. This chain's CDR3 is CASSQTTKPSRGGEQFF. The DNA of the CDR3 is TGCGCCAGCAGCCAAACAACGAAGCCCAGCCGGGGGGGCGAGCAGTTCTTC.

The count of this clonotype is one. This chain links TRBV20-1 with TRBJ1-1; no clear D. Germline loops: CDR1 DFQATT, CDR2 SNEGSKA (reference sequence). The CDR3 extends over 13 amino acids. Trimming pared 1 base from V and 3 bases from J, leaving 9 bases between. The DNA for the CDR3 is TGCAGTGCTAGAGTTGTATGGGACACTGAAGCTTTCTTT. This codes for CSARVVWDTEAFF.

This chain links TRBV7-9 with TRBJ1-1; D gene unclear. The CDR3 runs 13 residues. Trimming cost V 5 bases and J 5 bases, with 12 bases left between them. Germline-derived CDR1 and CDR2 are SEHNR and FQNEAQ (reference sequence). The CDR3 nucleotides read TGTGCCAGCAGCCTCAGTCCCAGGACTGAAGCTTTCTTT. As protein: CASSLSPRTEAFF.

The chain carries TRBV15 and TRBJ2-5; the match to TRBD2 covers 8 bases. V lost 3 bases, J lost 0 bases, and 15 bases stayed unmatched. The germline V gene has CDR1 LNHNV and CDR2 YYDKDF (reference sequence). The CDR3 covers 19 residues. CDR3 nucleotides: TGTGCCACCAGCAGTCCCGGGGGTAGCGGGAAGTCATACCAAGAGACCCAGTACTTC. Encoded protein: CATSSPGGSGKSYQETQYF. Complete variable domain (other parts from reference TRBV15 and TRBJ2-5): DAMVIQNPRYQVTQFGKPVTLSCSQTLNHNVMYWYQQKSSQAPKLLFHYYDKDFNNEADTPDNFQSRRPNTSFCFLDIRSPGLGDTAMYLCATSSPGGSGKSYQETQYFGPGTRLLVL.

This clonotype has more than one count but fewer than ten. This chain uses TRBV12-3 or TRBV12-4 with TRBJ2-5; D is unresolved. Trimming removed 6 bases from V and 5 bases from J, with 4 bases in between. This CDR3 is 10 amino acids long. The CDR3 DNA is TGTGCCAGCAGCCGGGAGACCCAGTACTTC. Translated: CASSRETQYF.

DNA for the CDR3: TGTGCCGCACAGAGTTGGGGAGATACGCAGTATTTT. Its protein product is CAAQSWGDTQYF. This chain uses TRBV2 with TRBJ2-3; the D is unclear. Germline loops: CDR1 SNHLY, CDR2 FYNNEI. Deletions cut 11 bases from V and 5 bases from J, with 14 bases between. There are 12 residues in the CDR3.

V is TRBV7-2 and J is TRBJ2-3, with TRBD2 matching over 7 bases. Trimming took 3 bases from V and 11 from J; bases not matched to a gene: 5. CDR3 size: 12 residues. CDR1 and CDR2 from the germline V gene are SGHTA and FQGNSA. CDR3 DNA: TGTGCCAGCAGCTTCCCGCCGGGGGGGCAGTATTTT. The encoded protein is CASSFPPGGQYF.

This clonotype occurred a few times. The chain couples TRBV4-1 to TRBJ1-2; perhaps TRBD1 as D (6 bases). Germline V CDR1 and CDR2: MGHRA, YSYEKL. The CDR3 has 14 residues. V was clipped by 0 bases and J by 5 bases, with 10 bases between them. CDR3 DNA sequence: TGCGCCAGCAGCCAAGAACAGGGTCCGTATGGCTACACCTTC. Translated, it gives CASSQEQGPYGYTF.

The chain uses TRBV4-1 and TRBJ2-1; TRBD2 matches 11 bases. The germline CDR1 and CDR2 sequences are MGHRA and YSYEKL. V lost 1 base and J lost 3; bases outside the gene matches: 14. The CDR3 length is 20 residues. This chain's CDR3 is CASSQVRGSGRVNIYNEQFF. The DNA for the CDR3 is TGCGCCAGCAGCCAAGTGCGTGGTAGCGGGAGGGTCAATATCTACAATGAGCAGTTCTTC.

The chain joins TRBV9 to TRBJ2-1, with 14 bases lining up with TRBD2. This CDR3 spans 16 amino acids. Trimming removed 3 bases from V and 8 bases from J; junction bases left unmatched: 7. Germline V gives CDR1 SGDLS, CDR2 YYNGEE. CDR3 coding DNA: TGTGCCAGCAGCGACACTCCGGGACTAGCGGGAGATGAGCAGTTCTTC. Translation gives CASSDTPGLAGDEQFF.

This CDR3 reads CASSLPLRGGSWNEQFF. In DNA form, the CDR3 reads TGTGCCAGCAGCTTGCCCCTCCGGGGCGGGAGTTGGAATGAGCAGTTCTTC. V usage is TRBV7-2 and J usage is TRBJ2-1, with 7 bases identical to TRBD2. The CDR3 is 17 residues long. The trim removed 3 bases at V and 7 bases at J, leaving 15 bases unmatched. Germline values: CDR1 SGHTA, CDR2 FQGNSA.

This rearrangement joins TRBV4-3 to TRBJ2-1; D unclear. The CDR3 spans 14 residues. CDR1 and CDR2 from the germline V gene are LGHNA and YSLEER. V gave up 4 bases and J gave up 0 bases, with 7 bases separating them. The CDR3 region is CASSRLGSYNEQFF. CDR3 in DNA: TGCGCCAGCAGCCGCTTAGGCTCCTACAATGAGCAGTTCTTC.

This chain joins TRBV20-1 and TRBJ1-3; tentative D call: TRBD1 (6 bases). V lost 5 bases to trimming and J lost 4 bases, with 15 bases between them. The CDR3 runs 14 residues. Looked up from germline, CDR1 is DFQATT and CDR2 is SNEGSKA (reference sequence). CDR3 in DNA: TGCAGTGCTGCCCCAGGGGCTGTGGGAAACACCATATATTTT. Its translation: CSAAPGAVGNTIYF.

This chain joins TRBV5-1 and TRBJ1-2; D is possibly TRBD1 (5 bases). Germline assignment: CDR1 SGHRS and CDR2 YFSETQ. This CDR3 has 15 amino acids. The V end was cut by 0 bases, the J end by 7 bases, with 16 bases between. The CDR3 nucleotides are TGCGCCAGCAGCTTGGAAGACGGGGCCTTAGCTGGCTACACCTTC. Translating it yields CASSLEDGALAGYTF.

There are a few counts of this clonotype. The chain links TRBV29-1 to TRBJ2-1; D could derive from TRBD1 or TRBD2 (7 bases each). V was trimmed by 2 bases and J by 8 bases, leaving 22 bases between them. CDR1 SQVTM and CDR2 ANQGSEA come from the germline V gene. The CDR3 contains 16 residues. The CDR3 reads CSVEKWRTRTGDEQFF. Here the CDR3 DNA reads TGCAGCGTTGAAAAGTGGAGGACTAGGACAGGAGATGAGCAGTTCTTC.

The rearrangement joins TRBV20-1 to TRBJ1-2; D is undetermined. CDR3 length equals 14 residues. Deletions cut 0 bases from V and 6 bases from J, with 14 bases between. Looked up from germline, CDR1 is DFQATT and CDR2 is SNEGSKA (reference sequence). This CDR3 reads CSARDGRGINGYTF. The CDR3 DNA reads TGCAGTGCTAGAGATGGACGCGGAATAAATGGCTACACCTTC.

V and J are TRBV7-2 and TRBJ1-2; possibly TRBD1 for D (6 bases). Germline V gives CDR1 SGHTA, CDR2 FQGNSA. V lost 7 bases and J lost 4, with 16 bases in between. The CDR3 runs 14 residues. The CDR3: CASILRGDFYGYTF. For the CDR3, the DNA is TGTGCCAGCATCCTCAGGGGAGACTTCTATGGCTACACCTTC.

The chain employs TRBV5-1 and TRBJ1-2; TRBD1 agrees at 9 bases. Trimming took 6 bases from V and 2 from J; bases not matched to a gene: 5. Germline-derived CDR1 and CDR2 are SGHRS and YFSETQ. There are 14 residues in the CDR3. CDR3 sequence: CASTQGQGNYGYTF. As DNA, the CDR3 is TGCGCCAGCACCCAGGGACAGGGAAACTATGGCTACACCTTC.

The chain recombines TRBV28 with TRBJ1-6, with a possible D match to TRBD1 (6 bases). Trimming shortened V by 3 bases and J by 8 bases, and 17 bases separated the two germline ends. CDR1 and CDR2 (germline): MDHEN, SYDVKM. The CDR3 is 16 amino acids. DNA for the CDR3: TGTGCCAGCAGTTTCCCTGGGGGGGGCTTTGATTCACCCCTCCACTTT. This sequence encodes CASSFPGGGFDSPLHF.

The chain carries TRBV12-3 or TRBV12-4 and TRBJ1-2; the D gene is possibly TRBD1 (6 bases). V was cut by 5 bases and J by 4 bases, with 11 bases left in between. The CDR3 loop spans 13 amino acids. The CDR3 spells CASSPDRSYGYTF. In DNA form, the CDR3 reads TGTGCCAGCAGTCCGGACAGATCCTATGGCTACACCTTC.

This clonotype was detected only a few times. The rearrangement joins TRBV6-5 to TRBJ2-5; TRBD1 aligns across 7 bases. CDR1 and CDR2 from the germline V gene are MNHEY and SVGAGI. Trimming took 6 bases from V and 3 from J; bases not matched to a gene: 7. The CDR3 length is 14 residues. The CDR3 coding sequence is TGTGCCAGCAGACCCCGGGACAGAAAAGAGACCCAGTACTTC. It yields the protein CASRPRDRKETQYF.